Here is one T cell receptor (beta chain) with its context. Profiled with immunoSEQ multiplex PCR; TCRdb holds only in-frame clones, not every one. Of about 80,000 clones listed, 94% were seen once; the top ten hold 0.8% to 1%. This sample was taken from a study of T cell changes during pregnancy in multiple sclerosis. Germline values: CDR1 SGHVS, CDR2 FQNEAQ. The CDR3 totals 17 residues. The V end lost 4 bases, the J end lost 0 bases, and 16 bases lay between the germline ends. This chain links TRBV7-8 with TRBJ2-1; D call uncertain. This sequence was found in a female donor in good health, enrolled as a control in a pregnancy study. The sample consisted of peripheral blood, taken in the second trimester of pregnancy. CDR3 sequence: CASSSLPRSVSYNEQFF. CDR3 in DNA: TGTGCCAGCAGCTCCCTCCCCCGGAGCGTCTCCTACAATGAGCAGTTCTTC.